The T cell receptor (beta chain) under discussion was sequenced for a study of blood T cell repertoires in COVID-19. The overall study: Samples of COVID-19 (acute and convalescent) were obtained from the United States, Italy and Spain. The analysed material was cDNA or gDNA that came from T cells, B-cell-depleted T cells, or PBMCs.

As originally analysed: Nucleated cell counts were estimated from reference gene primer amplification. The method was immunoSEQ multiplex PCR; TCRdb's version includes in-frame clones alone and lacks a portion of them. The V and J calls and the clone size are those of that table, but D and trimming were determined from the DNA. The repertoire includes a few hundred thousand clones, over 75% of them detected once, and more than 2% sits in the top ten. Across 20 to 25 US areas, participants ranged in age from 18 to 89 years. The CDR3 loop spans 12 amino acids. Trimming left V 5 bases short and J 2 bases short, with 10 bases between. Germline values: CDR1 GTSNPN, CDR2 SVGIG (reference sequence).

This rearrangement joins TRBV30 to TRBJ2-7; weak D call: TRBD1 (6 bases). Sequencing input: PBMCs or T cells enriched from blood (not recorded which). The clonotype originates from a man aged 30-40 years who had recovered from COVID-19. Here the CDR3 DNA reads TGTGCCTGGGCACAGGGTGCCTACGAGCAGTACTTC. Encoded protein: CAWAQGAYEQYF.